The 17 T cell receptor beta chains given below trace back to one sample, sequenced in a study of identifying expanded T cells in peripheral blood. Sequencing was performed with immunoSEQ multiplex PCR; in TCRdb, only in-frame clones are kept and a portion is missing. The table has around 75,000 clones, 90% seen once. Sequenced input: blood. These receptor sequences come from a person aged 18 to 70 in good health.

The CDR3 DNA reads as TGTGCCAGCAGTTGGGACAGGGCCCAGCCCCAGCATTTT. Its translation is CASSWDRAQPQHF. The chain uses TRBV6-5 and TRBJ1-5; 9 nucleotides align to TRBD1. This CDR3 spans 13 amino acids. Germline CDR1 is MNHEY and CDR2 is SVGAGI. The J segment lost 7 bases and the V segment lost 4 bases, leaving 2 bases of the junction unmatched.

The chain links TRBV6-5 to TRBJ2-7; D might be TRBD1 or TRBD2, each matching 6 bases. V was clipped by 6 bases and J by 1 base, with 7 bases between them. The CDR3 runs 12 residues. The germline V gene encodes CDR1 MNHEY and CDR2 SVGAGI. The DNA for the CDR3 is TGTGCCAGCAGAGGGGGGTCCTACGAGCAGTACTTC. Protein sequence: CASRGGSYEQYF.

The chain recombines TRBV11-2 with TRBJ1-4; 9 nucleotides agree with TRBD1. J lost 7 bases, V lost 1 base, and 1 base had no gene match. The CDR3 contains 14 residues. In germline, CDR1 is SGHAT, CDR2 FQNNGV. CDR3 in DNA: TGTGCCAGCAGCTTAGGGACAGGGGCTGAAAAACTGTTTTTT. Translated: CASSLGTGAEKLFF.

This rearrangement joins TRBV7-2 to TRBJ2-1, with TRBD1 matching 8 bases. V dropped 1 base and J dropped 3; count of bases not matched to a gene: 5. Germline loops: CDR1 SGHTA, CDR2 FQGNSA. This CDR3 region has 16 residues. CDR3 sequence reads: CASSLGPGQDYNEQFF. The CDR3 DNA reads TGTGCCAGCAGCTTAGGCCCGGGACAGGACTACAATGAGCAGTTCTTC.

The chain has TRBV10-2 and TRBJ2-1, with D perhaps matching TRBD1 (6 bases). The length of the CDR3 is 14 residues. CDR1 WSHSY and CDR2 SAAADI come from the germline V gene. The germline V and J ends were trimmed by 1 base and 5 bases, with 9 bases remaining between them. Here the CDR3 DNA reads TGCGCCAGCAGTGAGTTGGGGGCACACAATGAGCAGTTCTTC. Its translation is CASSELGAHNEQFF.

The count of this clone is one. The chain links TRBV5-1 to TRBJ2-2, with 12 bases lining up with TRBD2. Germline CDR1 reads SGHRS; CDR2 reads YFSETQ. CDR3 length: 16 amino acids. The V and J ends lost 4 bases and 1 base, in that order; junction bases with no gene match: 2. The DNA for the CDR3 is TGCGCCAGCAGCCAGGGACTAGCGGGGAACACCGGGGAGCTGTTTTTT. It specifies CASSQGLAGNTGELFF.

The chain combines TRBV7-2 with TRBJ2-6, with D tentatively TRBD2 (5 bases). CDR3 size: 15 residues. Trimming shortened V by 4 bases and J by 1 base, and 8 bases separated the two germline ends. Germline assignment: CDR1 SGHTA and CDR2 FQGNSA. Here the CDR3 DNA reads TGTGCCAGCAGCTCGGACTCGTCTGGGGCCAACGTCCTGACTTTC. Residues: CASSSDSSGANVLTF.

This sequence joins TRBV7-9 and TRBJ1-2, with D perhaps matching TRBD1 (6 bases). V lost 5 bases to trimming and J lost 5 bases, with 18 bases between them. The CDR3 extends over 15 amino acids. Per germline, CDR1 SEHNR and CDR2 FQNEAQ (reference sequence). Here the CDR3 reads CASSQSDSGPYGYTF. The CDR3 region has the DNA TGTGCCAGCAGCCAGTCGGACAGCGGTCCTTATGGCTACACCTTC.

The rearrangement uses TRBV28 and TRBJ2-7; D is possibly TRBD1 or TRBD2 (5 bases each). Deletions cut 6 bases from V and 5 bases from J, with 14 bases between. Germline V gene data show CDR1 as MDHEN and CDR2 as SYDVKM. The CDR3 length is 13 residues. The CDR3 DNA sequence: TGTGCCAGCAGCGGGACGGGGTTGGACGAGCAGTACTTC. Residues: CASSGTGLDEQYF.

The CDR3 coding sequence is TGTGCCACTCGCCTGGGATGGGATGAGCAGTTCTTC. This gives the protein CATRLGWDEQFF. J is TRBJ2-1 and V is TRBV28; unclear D gene. CDR1 and CDR2 (germline): MDHEN, SYDVKM. The germline V and J ends were trimmed by 10 bases and 8 bases, with 15 bases remaining between them. The CDR3 has 12 residues.

This rearrangement joins TRBV5-1 to TRBJ2-1; 14 bases line up with TRBD2. Germline values: CDR1 SGHRS, CDR2 YFSETQ. This CDR3 is built from 19 residues. V was pared by 4 bases and J by 4 bases, with 13 bases of the junction left unmatched. Here the CDR3 reads CASSQPPGTSGSGYNEQFF. In DNA form, the CDR3 reads TGCGCCAGCAGCCAACCTCCCGGGACTAGCGGGAGCGGTTACAATGAGCAGTTCTTC.

This chain uses TRBV5-4 with TRBJ2-3, with TRBD2 as a possible D gene (6 bases). Trimming cost V 4 bases and J 1 base, with 13 bases left between them. The germline CDR1 and CDR2 sequences are SGHNT and YYREEE (reference sequence). The CDR3 extends over 15 amino acids. The CDR3 sequence: CASSARDLGTDTQYF. The CDR3 bases are TGTGCCAGCAGCGCCAGGGACTTGGGCACAGATACGCAGTATTTT.

The chain employs TRBV11-2 and TRBJ2-7, with TRBD1 as a possible D gene (6 bases). Germline CDR1 SGHAT, CDR2 FQNNGV. Trimming took off 5 bases at V and 0 bases at J, with 14 bases between the two ends. This CDR3 has 15 residues. CDR3 DNA sequence: TGTGCCAGCAGCAGCCAGAGGACAGCCTCCTACGAGCAGTACTTC. Translated, it gives CASSSQRTASYEQYF.

Written as DNA, the CDR3 is TGTGCCAGCACCCAAGGCAACAGGGGCTTGGACGGGGAGCTGTTTTTT. It encodes CASTQGNRGLDGELFF. The chain carries TRBV9 and TRBJ2-2, with 7 bases fitting TRBD1. The trim removed 6 bases at V and 7 bases at J, leaving 15 bases unmatched. There are 16 residues in the CDR3. The germline V gene encodes CDR1 SGDLS and CDR2 YYNGEE.

The chain couples TRBV11-2 to TRBJ2-7, with D possibly being TRBD1 (6 bases). Trimming took off 5 bases at V and 0 bases at J, with 23 bases between the two ends. This CDR3 is built from 18 residues. Germline values: CDR1 SGHAT, CDR2 FQNNGV. The CDR3 DNA reads TGTGCCAGCAGCCCACAGCTACCGGGACACCAGAGCTCCTACGAGCAGTACTTC. This codes for CASSPQLPGHQSSYEQYF.

The chain is built from TRBV7-2 and TRBJ1-5; D remains unclear. The V gene's germline CDR1 is SGHTA and CDR2 FQGNSA. V gave up 4 bases and J gave up 4 bases, with 14 bases separating them. The length of the CDR3 is 15 residues. Here the CDR3 DNA reads TGTGCCAGCAGCTATGGGCCGGACTTAAATCAGCCCCAGCATTTT. This codes for CASSYGPDLNQPQHF.

V is TRBV4-1 and J is TRBJ1-2, with 11 nucleotides matching TRBD1. The ends lost 1 base at V and 4 bases at J; junction bases unmatched: 5. Germline values: CDR1 MGHRA, CDR2 YSYEKL. The CDR3 is 16 residues long. The chain's CDR3 is CASSQGGQGAGYGYTF. The CDR3 bases are TGCGCCAGCAGCCAAGGAGGACAGGGGGCGGGCTATGGCTACACCTTC.